This T cell receptor beta chain was observed in a study of blood T cells in healthy people across ages. The study, taken as a whole, reports: Relative to aged donors, long-lived donors carried more naive CD4+ cells and displayed higher diversity. TCR beta diversity per million T cells fell roughly linearly with age.

The J segment lost 2 bases and the V segment lost 5 bases, leaving 9 bases of the junction unmatched. This CDR3 contains 16 residues. Germline V gene data show CDR1 as SGHAT and CDR2 as FQNNGV. On this clonotype: Its antigen is unidentified.

The authors ran a second PCR of 7 to 11 cycles using a sample-barcoded 5' primer and a J-beta primer mix. TCRdb analysed the 5' RACE reads with MiXCR anew, one entry per CDR3 protein. The data contain around 820,000 distinct CDR3 sequences, roughly 25% of them singletons. This sample also belongs to another study, concerning T cells of mothers and their children. That study adds: The donors comprised about 6 children and their three healthy Caucasian mothers.

The rearrangement links TRBV11-2 to TRBJ2-1; 7 bases align to TRBD2. The source of this sequence is a boy aged 5-17 years in good health. Sequencing input: blood. The CDR3 reads CASSVTPGLTYNEQFF. The CDR3 DNA sequence: TGTGCCAGCAGCGTGACGCCGGGACTAACCTACAATGAGCAGTTCTTC. Looking up the rest from reference TRBV11-2 and TRBJ2-1 gives the full variable domain: EAGVAQSPRYKIIEKRQSVAFWCNPISGHATLYWYQQILGQGPKLLIQFQNNGVVDDSQLPKDRFSAERLKGVDSTLKIQPAKLEDSAVYLCASSVTPGLTYNEQFFGPGTRLTVL.